These 21 T cell receptor beta chains were sequenced from one sample in a study of CD8+ T cells in alopecia areata. As to treatment: oral pan-JAK inhibitor, 5-10 mg twice daily. Following extraction, RNA underwent reverse transcription to cDNA, which served as the sequencing template. Only in-frame clones appear in the TCRdb table, and some are missing; sequencing was by immunoSEQ multiplex PCR. The sample lists more than 90,000 clones, about three fifths occurring once. Here the sequenced sample was CD8+ T cells sorted from blood, taken at week 4, from a patient treated with tofacitinib. These receptors originate from a human donor with alopecia areata.

The chain uses TRBV29-1 and TRBJ2-5, with a possible D match to TRBD2 (5 bases). V was clipped by 3 bases and J by 9 bases, with 14 bases between them. The V gene's germline CDR1 is SQVTM and CDR2 ANQGSEA. The CDR3 is made up of 12 amino acids. The DNA for the CDR3 is TGCAGCGTTGAGGGTACGGAAGCGGCCCAGTACTTC. Encoded protein: CSVEGTEAAQYF. The full variable domain, rest sourced from reference TRBV29-1 and TRBJ2-5, is SAVISQKPSRDICQRGTSLTIQCQVDSQVTMMFWYRQQPGQSLTLIATANQGSEATYESGFVIDKFPISRPNLTFSTLTVSNMSPEDSSIYLCSVEGTEAAQYFGPGTRLLVL.

This chain joins TRBV29-1 and TRBJ1-1; 9 nucleotides agree with TRBD1. The germline V gene has CDR1 SQVTM and CDR2 ANQGSEA. The CDR3 runs 14 residues. Trimming cost V 6 bases and J 6 bases; bases outside gene matches: 11. The CDR3 DNA reads as TGCAGCGTCTATCGGGACAGGGAAGAGGCTGAAGCTTTCTTT. This codes for CSVYRDREEAEAFF. The variable domain in full, with the rest retrieved from reference TRBV29-1 and TRBJ1-1, is SAVISQKPSRDICQRGTSLTIQCQVDSQVTMMFWYRQQPGQSLTLIATANQGSEATYESGFVIDKFPISRPNLTFSTLTVSNMSPEDSSIYLCSVYRDREEAEAFFGQGTRLTVV.

The chain carries TRBV27 and TRBJ1-6, with TRBD1 matching 7 bases. This CDR3 has 14 residues. V lost 6 bases, J lost 7 bases, and 6 bases stayed unmatched. CDR1 is MNHEY, CDR2 SMNVEV, per germline (reference sequence). The CDR3 loop reads CASSLGTENSPLHF. The CDR3 coding sequence is TGTGCCAGCAGCCTCGGGACAGAGAATTCACCCCTCCACTTT.

This clone was picked up a small number of times. The chain has TRBV7-2 and TRBJ1-5, with 12 nucleotides matching TRBD1. The V gene's germline CDR1 is SGHTA and CDR2 FQGNSA. Trimming took 4 bases from V and 6 from J; bases not matched to a gene: 4. The CDR3 covers 15 residues. The CDR3 here is CASSSGTGGFQPQHF. The CDR3 DNA follows: TGTGCCAGCAGCTCCGGGACAGGGGGCTTTCAGCCCCAGCATTTT. The full variable domain, in which reference TRBV7-2 and TRBJ1-5 provide the parts outside the CDR3, is GAGVSQSPSNKVTEKGKDVELRCDPISGHTALYWYRQSLGQGLEFLIYFQGNSAPDKSGLPSDRFSAERTGGSVSTLTIQRTQQEDSAVYLCASSSGTGGFQPQHFGDGTRLSIL.

The CDR3, as DNA: TGTGCCTGGAGTACCGGGACAGGGCTCACTGAAGCTTTCTTT. Translating it yields CAWSTGTGLTEAFF. The chain carries TRBV30 and TRBJ1-1; TRBD1 agrees at 9 bases. The length of the CDR3 is 14 residues. After removal of 2 bases from V and 4 bases from J, the junction contained 5 bases not matched to a gene. Germline assignment: CDR1 GTSNPN and CDR2 SVGIG (reference sequence).

This sequence joins TRBV27 and TRBJ2-7; TRBD1 aligns across 7 bases. CDR3 length: 16 amino acids. The junction had 14 bases not matched to a gene; V was cut back by 6 bases and J by 3 bases. The germline V gene has CDR1 MNHEY and CDR2 SMNVEV (reference sequence). The CDR3 nucleotides read TGTGCCAGCAGCACCAACAGGGGTCTTCCTCTCTACGAGCAGTACTTC. Translation gives CASSTNRGLPLYEQYF.

The V and J genes are TRBV27 and TRBJ2-5, with D maybe TRBD1 (5 bases). The CDR3 contains 14 residues. V lost 6 bases and J lost 5, with 16 bases in between. Germline values: CDR1 MNHEY, CDR2 SMNVEV (reference sequence). The CDR3, as DNA: TGTGCCAGCAGCCCCAGCAGGGTTCGGGAGACCCAGTACTTC. It translates to CASSPSRVRETQYF.

The rearrangement links TRBV2 to TRBJ2-1, with a weak D call TRBD1 (6 bases). Germline V CDR1 and CDR2: SNHLY, FYNNEI. The CDR3 has 13 amino acids. Trimming took off 1 base at V and 9 bases at J, with 10 bases between the two ends. The CDR3 loop reads CASSEVGTLEQFF. CDR3 in DNA: TGTGCCAGCAGTGAAGTAGGGACACTTGAGCAGTTCTTC. The full variable domain, its missing parts supplied by reference TRBV2 and TRBJ2-1, is EPEVTQTPSHQVTQMGQEVILRCVPISNHLYFYWYRQILGQKVEFLVSFYNNEISEKSEIFDDQFSVERPDGSNFTLKIRSTKLEDSAMYFCASSEVGTLEQFFGPGTRLTVL.

This clone has more than one count but fewer than ten. The rearrangement uses TRBV5-6 and TRBJ1-5; D possibly corresponds to TRBD1 (5 bases). The germline V and J ends were trimmed by 4 bases and 5 bases, with 13 bases remaining between them. Germline CDR1 and CDR2: SGHDT and YYEEEE. This CDR3 has 14 amino acids. The CDR3 is CASSRGGPYQPQHF. Here the CDR3 DNA reads TGTGCCAGCAGCCGCGGGGGTCCTTATCAGCCCCAGCATTTT.

This chain uses TRBV30 with TRBJ1-5; 9 bases are shared with TRBD1. CDR1 is GTSNPN and CDR2 is SVGIG in the germline V gene (reference sequence). Germline trimming cut 2 bases from V and 0 bases from J; bases unmatched to any gene: 8. The CDR3 consists of 17 residues. CDR3 nucleotide sequence: TGTGCCTGGAGTTTCGGACAGGGGTCCTATAGCAATCAGCCCCAGCATTTT. It yields the protein CAWSFGQGSYSNQPQHF.

The chain carries TRBV2 and TRBJ2-3; no reliable D call. Trimming stripped 7 bases from V and 1 base from J, with 6 bases between. Germline V gives CDR1 SNHLY, CDR2 FYNNEI. The CDR3 sequence is 12 residues long. The CDR3 is CASTPGTDTQYF. CDR3 nucleotide sequence: TGTGCCAGCACCCCGGGCACAGATACGCAGTATTTT.

The chain combines TRBV19 with TRBJ2-1; 8 nucleotides line up with TRBD1. Per the germline V gene, CDR1 is LNHDA and CDR2 is SQIVND (reference sequence). V lost 4 bases and J lost 3; bases outside the gene matches: 8. There are 16 residues in the CDR3. CDR3 amino acids: CASSTRGQGFYNEQFF. DNA for the CDR3: TGTGCCAGTAGTACCAGGGGGCAGGGGTTCTACAATGAGCAGTTCTTC.

Concerning this clone itself: Different DNA sequences within this sample yield the same CDR3. Written as DNA, the CDR3 is TGTGCCTGGAGTCCAACGGGGTACAATGAGCAGTTCTTC. It encodes CAWSPTGYNEQFF. The chain links TRBV30 to TRBJ2-1; perhaps TRBD2 as D (5 bases). With 2 bases removed from V and 4 bases from J, the gap between germline ends came to 9 bases. CDR3 length equals 13 residues. Germline CDR1 GTSNPN, CDR2 SVGIG (reference sequence).

This clone was counted a single time. The J gene is TRBJ1-5, the V gene TRBV19; D gene unclear. CDR1 and CDR2 from the germline V gene are LNHDA and SQIVND (reference sequence). The CDR3 consists of 14 residues. The ends were cut back, 4 bases at V and 3 bases at J, with 10 bases in the middle. As DNA, the CDR3 is TGTGCCAGTAGTACCGACGGATACAATCAGCCCCAGCATTTT. Its translation: CASSTDGYNQPQHF. The variable domain in full, with the rest retrieved from reference TRBV19 and TRBJ1-5, is DGGITQSPKYLFRKEGQNVTLSCEQNLNHDAMYWYRQDPGQGLRLIYYSQIVNDFQKGDIAEGYSVSREKKESFPLTVTSAQKNPTAFYLCASSTDGYNQPQHFGDGTRLSIL.

This rearrangement joins TRBV29-1 to TRBJ2-3; 10 nucleotides align to TRBD2. The CDR3 is made up of 15 amino acids. Germline V gene sequence: CDR1 SQVTM, CDR2 ANQGSEA. Trimming removed 6 bases from V and 3 bases from J; junction bases left unmatched: 9. The CDR3 DNA reads TGCAGCGTCCTACCCACTAGCGGGGCTACAGATACGCAGTATTTT. The encoded protein is CSVLPTSGATDTQYF.

The chain combines TRBV5-4 with TRBJ1-2; D possibly corresponds to TRBD1 (6 bases). V was trimmed by 4 bases and J by 9 bases, leaving 10 bases between them. CDR1 SGHNT and CDR2 YYREEE come from the germline V gene (reference sequence). CDR3 length: 11 amino acids. CDR3 sequence: CASSLGQRYTF. The CDR3 nucleotides are TGTGCCAGCAGCCTTGGACAGCGCTACACCTTC.

The count of this clone is one. This CDR3 reads CASSRAVSYNEQFF. CDR3 sequence (DNA): TGTGCCAGCAGTAGGGCCGTTTCCTACAATGAGCAGTTCTTC. J is TRBJ2-1 and V is TRBV27; D remains unclear. Trimming took 5 bases from V and 1 from J, leaving 9 bases between them. Per germline, CDR1 MNHEY and CDR2 SMNVEV (reference sequence). This CDR3 is built from 14 residues.

This clone was counted a few times. The V and J genes are TRBV7-9 and TRBJ1-1, with a weak D call TRBD1 (5 bases). The CDR3 loop spans 15 amino acids. Germline V gives CDR1 SEHNR, CDR2 FQNEAQ (reference sequence). V lost 3 bases, J lost 6 bases, and 17 bases lay in between. The CDR3 region is CASSFADEGPAEAFF. CDR3 sequence (DNA): TGTGCCAGCAGCTTCGCGGATGAGGGGCCGGCTGAAGCTTTCTTT.

The chain is built from TRBV25-1 and TRBJ2-7; D not certain. Deletions cut 7 bases from V and 0 bases from J, with 10 bases between. Germline values: CDR1 MGHDK, CDR2 SYGVNS. The CDR3 contains 13 residues. The CDR3 region has the DNA TGTGCCAGCACTCCGACCGCCTCCTACGAGCAGTACTTC. This sequence encodes CASTPTASYEQYF.

The chain joins TRBV7-8 to TRBJ2-1; 7 nucleotides line up with TRBD2. Germline V gene sequence: CDR1 SGHVS, CDR2 FQNEAQ. J gave up 0 bases and V 5 bases, and 10 bases lay outside the gene matches. The CDR3 extends over 17 amino acids. The CDR3 region is CASSPPRAGSSYNEQFF. DNA for the CDR3: TGTGCCAGCAGCCCTCCGAGAGCGGGGAGCTCCTACAATGAGCAGTTCTTC.

The V gene is TRBV27, the J gene TRBJ2-7, with D possibly TRBD1 on 5 matching bases. This CDR3 has 13 residues. The V gene lost 5 bases and the J gene lost 0 bases, with 8 bases spanning the gap. Germline V gives CDR1 MNHEY, CDR2 SMNVEV (reference sequence). The CDR3 loop is CASSLDSSYEQYF. The CDR3 coding sequence is TGTGCCAGCAGTCTTGACAGCTCCTACGAGCAGTACTTC.